The source of this TCR beta chain is a study of identical twins. TCRdb passed the 5' RACE reads through MiXCR, listing each CDR3 protein once. This sample has a few hundred thousand distinct CDR3 sequences, with roughly 9.5% found just once. The CDR3 is made up of 14 amino acids. V was cut by 0 bases and J by 3 bases, with 6 bases left in between. Germline CDR1 reads SGHDT; CDR2 reads YYEEEE. As to this clonotype: The target antigen is unknown.

Study results and limitations: Out-of-frame alpha sequences that twins shared showed excess low generation probability. The same donors were not followed; conclusions instead depended on cross-sectional statistical analysis.

This sample also appeared in a second study, on yellow fever vaccine responses in identical twins.

The rearrangement joins TRBV5-6 to TRBJ1-4, with D tentatively TRBD1 (5 bases). This TCR derives from a woman between 18 and 30 years old in good health. The sequenced material came from PBMCs. The CDR3 nucleotides are TGTGCCAGCAGCTTGGGACAGCCTAATGAAAAACTGTTTTTT. Protein product: CASSLGQPNEKLFF.